Listed here are 8 T cell receptor beta chains from one sample, sequenced in a study of tumor and adjacent non-tumor tissue in lung cancer. TCRbeta libraries were built with three rounds of nested PCR, modified from ARM-PCR. Each CDR3 protein gets one entry after TCRdb re-called the multiplex PCR reads with MiXCR. The sample lists under 150,000 distinct CDR3 sequences; approximately 66% were seen once. RNA was extracted from bulk tissue without any cell sorting. The sequenced sample was lung tumor tissue. The source is a man aged 55 to 70 with small cell lung cancer.

With regard to this clonotype: This may be a read error: a much more frequent sequence differs by one nucleotide. The chain links TRBV6-5 to TRBJ2-7; D is undetermined. Looked up from germline, CDR1 is MNHEY and CDR2 is SVGAGI. The CDR3 is 12 residues long. V lost 8 bases and J lost 6, with 14 bases in between. The CDR3 DNA sequence: TGTGCCAGCGCTTCAGGCGCCTGCGAGCAGTACTTC. It is translated as CASASGACEQYF.

Of note for this clonotype: One base away lies a much larger clone, so this may be a sequencing read error. The rearrangement uses TRBV2 and TRBJ2-5, with 9 bases fitting TRBD2. This CDR3 contains 16 residues. Germline V lookup: CDR1 SNHLY, CDR2 FYNNEI. Written as DNA, the CDR3 is TGTGTCAGCAGCTTCTCAGCGGGAGGCATCCAAGAGACCCAGTACTTC. It translates to CVSSFSAGGIQETQYF.

The table lists this clonotype with many counts. The J gene is TRBJ1-1, the V gene TRBV10-3; unclear D gene. V lost 4 bases and J lost 5, with 14 bases in between. Germline assignment: CDR1 ENHRY and CDR2 SYGVKD. This CDR3 is built from 14 residues. The CDR3 sequence is CAISGEGGGTEAFF. The CDR3 nucleotides are TGTGCCATCAGTGGAGAGGGCGGTGGGACTGAAGCTTTCTTT.

As for this clonotype: At one of its ends the junction is not consistent with the germline gene, which may arise from a read error. The chain carries TRBV28 and TRBJ2-1; D might be TRBD1 (5 bases). Germline V gene lookup returns CDR1 MDHEN and CDR2 SYDVKM. The CDR3 runs to 16 residues. CDR3 in amino acids: CASSPPHRWRVNDQFF. The CDR3 DNA is TGTGCCAGCAGTCCGCCCCACAGGTGGCGCGTTAATGATCAGTTCTTC. The full variable domain, rest sourced from reference TRBV28 and TRBJ2-1, is DVKVTQSSRYLVKRTGEKVFLECVQDMDHENMFWYRQDPGLGLRLIYFSYDVKMKEKGDIPEGYSVSREKKERFSLILESASTNQTSMYLCASSPPHRWRVNDQFFGPGTRLTVL.

This clonotype was counted a few times. The V and J genes are TRBV6-2 or TRBV6-3 and TRBJ1-4; 7 nucleotides line up with TRBD1. The germline V gene has CDR1 MNHEY and CDR2 SVGEGT. This CDR3 contains 16 residues. V was clipped by 9 bases and J by 0 bases; unmatched bases: 10. The CDR3 nucleotides read TGTGCCAGATCCACAGACAGGGACGCAACTAATGAAAAACTGTTTTTT. This sequence encodes CARSTDRDATNEKLFF.

This clonotype was observed many times. The rearrangement uses TRBV20-1 and TRBJ1-2, with 7 bases that match TRBD1. Trimming at V came to 1 base and at J to 9 bases, leaving 8 bases not matched to a gene. CDR1 and CDR2 (germline): DFQATT, SNEGSKA (reference sequence). The CDR3 sequence is 13 residues long. The CDR3 DNA reads TGCAGTGCTAGAGTCGAGGGGGCCCGGAGCTACACCTTC. Encoded protein: CSARVEGARSYTF.

On this clonotype: At one boundary the junction diverges from the germline segment, which might be a read error. The chain recombines TRBV20-1 with TRBJ1-6; 7 nucleotides match TRBD1. Germline loops: CDR1 DFQATT, CDR2 SNEGSKA (reference sequence). This CDR3 region has 16 residues. The CDR3 coding sequence is TGCAGTGCTAGACTAACAGGGGAATCCTATGATTCATCCCTCCACTTT. It is translated as CSARLTGESYDSSLHF.

The table lists this clonotype with many counts. The V and J genes are TRBV6-6 and TRBJ1-1; D call uncertain. The CDR3 covers 15 residues. Germline V lookup: CDR1 MNHNY, CDR2 SVGAGI (reference sequence). Trimming removed 0 bases from V and 2 bases from J, with 10 bases in between. Here the CDR3 reads CASSYSSGSNTEAFF. The CDR3 nucleotides are TGTGCCAGCAGTTACTCCAGCGGCAGCAACACTGAAGCTTTCTTT.